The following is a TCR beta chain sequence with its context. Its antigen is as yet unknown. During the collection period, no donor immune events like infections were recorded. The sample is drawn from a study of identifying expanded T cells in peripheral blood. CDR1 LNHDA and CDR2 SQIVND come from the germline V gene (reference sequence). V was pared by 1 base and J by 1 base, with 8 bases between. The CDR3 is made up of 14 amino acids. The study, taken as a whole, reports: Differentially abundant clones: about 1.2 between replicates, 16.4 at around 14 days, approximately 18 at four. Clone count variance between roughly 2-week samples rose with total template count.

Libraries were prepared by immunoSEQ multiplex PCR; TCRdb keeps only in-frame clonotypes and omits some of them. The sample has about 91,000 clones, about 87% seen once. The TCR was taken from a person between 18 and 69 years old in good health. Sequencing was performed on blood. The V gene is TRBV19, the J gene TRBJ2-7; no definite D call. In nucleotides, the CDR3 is TGTGCCAGTAGTATAGCTTCAGGATCCTACGAGCAGTACTTC. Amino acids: CASSIASGSYEQYF. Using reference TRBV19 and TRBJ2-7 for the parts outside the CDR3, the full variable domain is DGGITQSPKYLFRKEGQNVTLSCEQNLNHDAMYWYRQDPGQGLRLIYYSQIVNDFQKGDIAEGYSVSREKKESFPLTVTSAQKNPTAFYLCASSIASGSYEQYFGPGTRLTVT.